The next 13 T cell receptor beta chains were all read from a single sample in a study of OX40 agonist ivuxolimab in advanced cancers. The method behind the library was the immunoSEQ multiplex PCR assay. This is the immuneACCESS table as TCRdb keeps it, with only in-frame sequences that have V and J called. A part of the clones is gone; compared with another copy, unresolved V genes explain less than half, and the rest is unexplained. This sample has approximately 60,000 clones in its table, and around 87% of those were observed once. 0.35% to 0.45% of the sample comes from the top ten. The material was CD4+ or CD8+ T cells sorted from blood, obtained in a trial of the OX40 agonist ivuxolimab. The origin of the receptors is an adult with an advanced solid tumor such as melanoma, head and neck, liver or kidney cancer.

The rearrangement uses TRBV11-2 and TRBJ2-7, with 8 bases matching TRBD1. Germline loops: CDR1 SGHAT, CDR2 FQNNGV. The length of the CDR3 is 17 residues. The J segment lost 3 bases and the V segment lost 0 bases, leaving 10 bases of the junction unmatched. CDR3 loop: CASSLDFLGTGVYEQYF. The CDR3 DNA reads TGTGCCAGCAGCTTAGACTTTCTGGGGACAGGAGTCTACGAGCAGTACTTC.

The J gene is TRBJ2-5, the V gene TRBV18; 10 positions agree with TRBD1. The germline V gene encodes CDR1 KGHSH and CDR2 LQKENI. V lost 6 bases and J lost 5; bases outside the gene matches: 9. The CDR3 contains 15 residues. CDR3 DNA: TGTGCCAGCTCCCCGGGACAGGGGAGGATGGAGACCCAGTACTTC. It encodes CASSPGQGRMETQYF. The entire variable domain, with the rest obtained from reference TRBV18 and TRBJ2-5, is as follows: NAGVMQNPRHLVRRRGQEARLRCSPMKGHSHVYWYRQLPEEGLKFMVYLQKENIIDESGMPKERFSAEFPKEGPSILRIQQVVRGDSAAYFCASSPGQGRMETQYFGPGTRLLVL.

This rearrangement joins TRBV5-6 to TRBJ1-2; D unclear. V gave up 4 bases and J gave up 0 bases, with 7 bases separating them. Looked up from germline, CDR1 is SGHDT and CDR2 is YYEEEE. The CDR3 loop spans 13 amino acids. CDR3 nucleotide sequence: TGTGCCAGCAGCGATGCAGCTAACTATGGCTACACCTTC. This encodes CASSDAANYGYTF.

The chain couples TRBV29-1 to TRBJ1-2; TRBD1 matches at 8 bases. V shed 1 base, J shed 7 bases, and the junction held 8 bases outside the gene matches. The CDR3 has 14 amino acids. From germline, CDR1 is SQVTM and CDR2 ANQGSEA. The CDR3 sequence is CSVEAPGQVFGYTF. DNA for the CDR3: TGCAGCGTTGAAGCACCGGGACAGGTCTTTGGCTACACCTTC.

The genes are TRBV5-1 and TRBJ1-5; 7 nucleotides match TRBD1. The CDR3 runs 14 residues. The germline gives CDR1 SGHRS, CDR2 YFSETQ. V trimming: 4 bases; J trimming: 1 base; junction bases outside the gene matches: 2. CDR3 bases: TGCGCCAGCAGCCCCAGGGGGAGCAATCAGCCCCAGCATTTT. This codes for CASSPRGSNQPQHF.

V gene TRBV25-1 combines with J gene TRBJ2-4, with D tentatively TRBD2 (5 bases). Per germline, CDR1 MGHDK and CDR2 SYGVNS. With 1 base removed from V and 2 bases from J, the gap between germline ends came to 9 bases. The CDR3 runs 15 residues. The CDR3 reads CASSEFRGPKNIQYF. As DNA, the CDR3 is TGTGCCAGCAGTGAATTTCGAGGGCCCAAAAACATTCAGTACTTC.

V is TRBV11-2 and J is TRBJ2-1, with TRBD1 matching 12 bases. This CDR3 is 18 amino acids long. The J segment lost 3 bases and the V segment lost 7 bases, leaving 13 bases of the junction unmatched. In germline, CDR1 is SGHAT, CDR2 FQNNGV. For the CDR3, the DNA is TGTGCCAGCAACAGGATCACCGGGACAGGGGGCAGCTACAATGAGCAGTTCTTC. This gives the protein CASNRITGTGGSYNEQFF.

The chain joins TRBV15 to TRBJ1-5; TRBD1 aligns across 7 bases. The V gene's germline CDR1 is LNHNV and CDR2 YYDKDF (reference sequence). This CDR3 has 16 amino acids. Unmatched junction bases numbered 9, after V lost 0 bases and J lost 7 bases. The CDR3 DNA follows: TGTGCCACCAGCAGAGAGAGACAGGGAATGGGACAGCCCCAGCATTTT. Its translation is CATSRERQGMGQPQHF.

Only a few counts were recorded for this clone. J is TRBJ1-5 and V is TRBV19, with 7 bases fitting TRBD1. Germline V gene lookup returns CDR1 LNHDA and CDR2 SQIVND (reference sequence). V was clipped by 5 bases and J by 7 bases; unmatched bases: 8. The CDR3 runs to 14 residues. The CDR3 loop is CASSSTGAGQPQHF. For the CDR3, the DNA is TGTGCCAGTAGTTCCACAGGGGCAGGACAGCCCCAGCATTTT.

The rearrangement uses TRBV6-5 and TRBJ1-2; D gene uncertain. V was pared by 6 bases and J by 4 bases, with 12 bases between. Germline CDR1 and CDR2: MNHEY and SVGAGI. The CDR3 is made up of 13 amino acids. CDR3 in amino acids: CASSLAGVYGYTF. The CDR3 nucleotides are TGTGCCAGCAGCCTAGCAGGTGTCTATGGCTACACCTTC.

The J gene is TRBJ1-4, the V gene TRBV7-8; D is unresolved. V was pared by 1 base and J by 3 bases, with 3 bases between. The CDR3 spans 13 residues. Germline V gene sequence: CDR1 SGHVS, CDR2 FQNEAQ. The CDR3, as DNA: TGTGCCAGCAGCTTAGGGCCTAATGAAAAACTGTTTTTT. Its translation is CASSLGPNEKLFF.

Here the CDR3 reads CSAAKGIEAFF. The CDR3 DNA sequence: TGCAGTGCAGCAAAGGGCATTGAAGCTTTCTTT. The chain has TRBV20-1 and TRBJ1-1; D is unclear. In germline, CDR1 is DFQATT, CDR2 SNEGSKA (reference sequence). The CDR3 spans 11 residues. Trimming left V 6 bases short and J 7 bases short, with 12 bases between.

In nucleotides, the CDR3 is TGTGCCAGCAGTTACTCGCCACTTTTTGGGGGAGGCTACACCTTC. Its translation is CASSYSPLFGGGYTF. The chain combines TRBV6-6 with TRBJ1-2, with D possibly matching TRBD1 (5 bases). Looked up from germline, CDR1 is MNHNY and CDR2 is SVGAGI (reference sequence). V lost 0 bases to trimming and J lost 8 bases, with 16 bases between them. This CDR3 region has 15 residues.